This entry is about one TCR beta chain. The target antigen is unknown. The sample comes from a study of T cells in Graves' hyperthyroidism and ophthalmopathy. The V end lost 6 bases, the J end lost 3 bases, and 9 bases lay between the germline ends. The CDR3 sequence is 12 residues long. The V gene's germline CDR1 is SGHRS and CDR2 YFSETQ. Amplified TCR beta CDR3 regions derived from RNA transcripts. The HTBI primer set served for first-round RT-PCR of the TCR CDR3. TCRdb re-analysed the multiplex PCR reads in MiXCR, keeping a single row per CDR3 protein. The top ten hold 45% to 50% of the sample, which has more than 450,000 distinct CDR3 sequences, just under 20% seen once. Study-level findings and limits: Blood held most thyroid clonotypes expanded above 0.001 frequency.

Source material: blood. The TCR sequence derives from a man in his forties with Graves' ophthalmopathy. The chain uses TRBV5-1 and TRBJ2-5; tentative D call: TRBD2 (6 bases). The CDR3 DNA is TGCGCCAGCATGGAGGGTAAAGAGACCCAGTACTTC. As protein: CASMEGKETQYF.